The clone carrying this TCR beta chain is deemed medium-sized. Its specificity is unknown. No patient had received any treatment before thyroid surgery. The data belong to a study of metastatic and nonmetastatic thyroid tumors. As for the study in general: Across peripheral blood and tumor or nodule tissue samples taken from malignant and benign thyroid patients, the repertoires were compared with one another. Study-wide points: Reports indicated that malignant thyroid tumors showed significantly higher TCR beta diversity than benign nodules did, in blood and tumor.

Per the original methods: The distant-metastasis classifier for papillary thyroid cancer was built from CDR3 differences across clinicopathological groups. TCRdb re-analyzed the PCR reads using MiXCR. The V and J calls here are based on TCRdb, not the publication. The top ten hold about 6% of the sample, which has about 27,000 clones, roughly 15% seen once. The CDR3 covers 13 residues. The V segment lost 5 bases and the J segment 7 bases; nucleotides outside the gene matches: 8. The sequence was obtained from a male donor with papillary thyroid cancer or a benign thyroid nodule (not recorded which). Some clones in this sample may be carry-over from other donors' samples. The chain links TRBV12-3 or TRBV12-4 to TRBJ2-7; 7 nucleotides match TRBD1. Sequenced input: blood. The CDR3 DNA reads TGTGCCAGCAGTCCTGTCAGGGGGAGTGAGCAGTACTTC. It is translated as CASSPVRGSEQYF.